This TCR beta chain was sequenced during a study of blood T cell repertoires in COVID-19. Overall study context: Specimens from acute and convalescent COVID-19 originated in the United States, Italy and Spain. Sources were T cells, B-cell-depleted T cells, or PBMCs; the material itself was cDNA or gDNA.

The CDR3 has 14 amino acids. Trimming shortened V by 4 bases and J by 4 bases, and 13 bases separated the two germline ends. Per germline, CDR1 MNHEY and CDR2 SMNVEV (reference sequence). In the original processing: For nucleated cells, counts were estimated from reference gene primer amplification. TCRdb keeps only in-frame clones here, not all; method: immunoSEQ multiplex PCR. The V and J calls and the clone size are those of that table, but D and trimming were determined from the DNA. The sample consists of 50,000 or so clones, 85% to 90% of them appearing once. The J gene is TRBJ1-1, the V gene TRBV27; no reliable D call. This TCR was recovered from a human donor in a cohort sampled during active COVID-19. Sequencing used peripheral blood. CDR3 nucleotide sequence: TGTGCCAGCAGTTCGAACACGCGCGGCACTGAAGCTTTCTTT. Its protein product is CASSSNTRGTEAFF.